The TCR beta chain described here comes from a study of blood T cell repertoires in COVID-19. Germline V lookup: CDR1 MNHNY, CDR2 SVGAGI (reference sequence). Losses at the gene ends were 4 bases for V and 4 bases for J; bases not matched to a gene: 8. This CDR3 is built from 15 residues. Assay used: immunoSEQ multiplex PCR; TCRdb lists only in-frame clones, some missing. This table holds over 65,000 clones, 80% to 85% found once. This clone was picked up a small number of times. The sequence derives from a man aged 80 or over with acute or convalescent COVID-19. This sequence joins TRBV6-6 and TRBJ1-1; 8 positions match TRBD1. Sequenced: peripheral blood. The CDR3: CASSSPGQVVTEAFF. The CDR3 nucleotides are TGTGCCAGCAGTTCCCCGGGACAGGTTGTCACTGAAGCTTTCTTT.